A selection of T cell receptor beta chains follows, all from one sample in a study of blood T cell repertoires in COVID-19. TCRdb's table, derived via immunoSEQ multiplex PCR, lists solely in-frame clones and lacks some. The sample consists of a few hundred thousand clones, 70% to 90% of them appearing once. The sample comprised PBMCs or T cells enriched from blood (not recorded which). All receptors come from a man aged 40-50 years in a cohort exposed to, infected with or recovered from COVID-19 (not recorded which). Both conserved end residues are part of each CDR3. The order of the fields is V gene, D gene, clone size, J gene, CDR3 length, CDR3 DNA, CDR3 protein. D genes are given only for firm matches. The size entry is marked missing in some rows and otherwise reads once, few, many or a size class.

>TRBV4-1|TRBD2|.|TRBJ2-2|17
TGCGCCAGCAGCCGCGTTACTAGCGGGGGGAACACCGGGGAGCTGTTTTTT
CASSRVTSGGNTGELFF
>TRBV3-1/TRBV3-2|.|.|TRBJ2-2|16
TGTGCCAGCAGCCGAGCAGGGGCCGGGAACACCGGGGAGCTGTTTTTT
CASSRAGAGNTGELFF
>TRBV19|.|few|TRBJ1-6|16
TGTGCCAGTAGAGTGGACACCCGGCAATATAATTCACCCCTCCACTTT
CASRVDTRQYNSPLHF
>TRBV5-4|TRBD2|.|TRBJ2-7|15
TGTGCCAGCAGCTGGAGAGCGGGAGATTGGGACGAGCAGTACTTC
CASSWRAGDWDEQYF
>TRBV5-1|.|.|TRBJ1-3|14
TGCGCCAGAGATGACAGTGGTGCTGGAAACACCATATATTTT
CARDDSGAGNTIYF
>TRBV5-8|TRBD2|.|TRBJ2-5|17
TGTGCCAGCAGCCCGGGGACTAGCGGAGGGGTCCAAGAGACCCAGTACTTC
CASSPGTSGGVQETQYF
>TRBV14|TRBD1|.|TRBJ1-1|15
TGTGCCAGCAGCCAAGCTCTTGGACAGGCCGGCGAAGCTTTCTTT
CASSQALGQAGEAFF
>TRBV7-8|.|.|TRBJ1-4|15
TGTGCCAGCAGCTCAGCGGACCAGCGGGGGGAAAAACTGTTTTTT
CASSSADQRGEKLFF
>TRBV19|.|.|TRBJ1-5|14
TGTGCCAGTAGTATATCACAGAGCAATCAGCCCCAGCATTTT
CASSISQSNQPQHF
>TRBV30|.|.|TRBJ1-1|13
TGTGCCTGGAACGGGTCGCCGTTGGCTGGAGCTTTCTTT
CAWNGSPLAGAFF
>TRBV27|.|few|TRBJ1-5|16
TGTGCCAGCAGTTTATCCTCACAGGGTAACAATCAGCCCCAGCATTTT
CASSLSSQGNNQPQHF
>TRBV28|.|.|TRBJ1-4|12
TGTGCCAGCAGTTCGATCAGTGGAAAACTGTTTTTT
CASSSISGKLFF
>TRBV18|TRBD1|few|TRBJ2-5|13
TGTGCCAGCTCACCCGACAGGGAAGAGACCCAGTACTTC
CASSPDREETQYF